This paragraph covers one T cell receptor beta chain sequence. What it recognizes is unknown. Germline CDR1 is SGHTA and CDR2 is FQGTGA. CDR3 length equals 16 residues. Deletions cut 2 bases from V and 6 bases from J, with 19 bases between. The data were produced by immunoSEQ multiplex PCR, yet TCRdb's version contains in-frame clones alone and is incomplete. The data show about 270,000 clones, with 94% seen just once and less than 0.6% held by the top ten. These data are taken from a study of T cell responses to AZD1222 COVID-19 vaccine. Study conclusions and caveats: Clonal diversity may have been underestimated, and the donors were mostly white British, with more females than males. Vaccine-associated CD4 TCRs spanned spike, dominant at 160-218 and 743-854. Among spike-specific TCRs, nearly half reportedly target unmutated variant regions.

The V call is TRBV7-3, the J call TRBJ1-2, with a tentative D call TRBD1 (5 bases). This TCR was recovered from an adult who received the AZD1222 COVID-19 vaccine. The sample in question was peripheral blood, obtained 28 days after the second AZD1222 dose. CDR3 protein: CASSLDPLGGLDGYTF. CDR3 coding DNA: TGTGCCAGCAGCTTAGACCCTCTCGGGGGGTTGGATGGCTACACCTTC.